This TCR beta chain was sequenced during a study of blood T cells in healthy people across ages. Notes on the study in general: Because sorting was not performed, PBMCs prevented conclusive naive versus antigen-experienced comparison.

CDR1 and CDR2 (germline): MNHNS, SASEGT. The CDR3 contains 19 residues. The count of this clonotype is one. The target antigen is unknown. Total RNA amounts of at least 5 micrograms were extracted per sample. A second PCR, run for about 6 to 12 cycles, used a sample-barcoded 5' primer plus a J-beta primer mix. All cDNA molecules were each tagged by a template-switch adaptor with 12 random nucleotides. Each of the samples gave a minimum of 2.5 million paired-end reads that contained CDR3. TCRdb re-called the 5' RACE reads through MiXCR, storing one row per CDR3 protein. This sample carries about 1,400,000 distinct CDR3 sequences, approximately 42% of them seen once, and the ten largest clones take roughly 7.9%.

The sequence derives from a woman aged 18-29 years in good health. The rearrangement uses TRBV6-1 and TRBJ2-5, with 8 bases identical to TRBD2. The J call may be wrong; the DNA end is better matched by TRBJ2-7. The source material was blood. The CDR3 DNA is TGTGCCAGCAGTGGGACCGCGGGACTAGTCATCAGGAGAGGCTACGAGCAGTACTTC. Protein: CASSGTAGLVIRRGYEQYF.